This TCR beta chain was found in a study of blood T cells in healthy people across ages. Study overall: The capture of about one barcoded beta molecule per two T cells was achieved by template switching.

Isolated PBMCs totaled at least 7 million in each sample. RNA extraction gave at least 5 micrograms of total RNA per sample. Combining a sample-barcoded 5' primer with a J-beta primer mix, a second PCR ran for 7 to 11 cycles. Each TCR beta cDNA got a 12-nucleotide random molecular identifier. A single record per CDR3 protein comes from TCRdb applying MiXCR to the 5' RACE reads. The sample has fewer than 800,000 distinct CDR3 sequences; about 30% are singletons. At least ten counts were recorded for this clonotype. The CDR3 is 15 amino acids. The V end lost 4 bases, the J end lost 0 bases, and 9 bases lay between the germline ends. In germline, CDR1 is SEHNR, CDR2 FQNEAQ (reference sequence).

The chain links TRBV7-9 to TRBJ1-4; D uncertain. This receptor was identified in a woman aged 80 or older in good health. The source material was blood. CDR3 in amino acids: CASSSTIATNEKLFF. Written as DNA, the CDR3 is TGTGCCAGCAGCTCCACCATTGCAACTAATGAAAAACTGTTTTTT.